This T cell receptor beta chain was obtained from a study of CD8+CD57+ T cells in acquired aplastic anemia (dated by TCRdb to 2016 to 2018). With regard to the full study: On average, sorted CD4+ and CD8+ cells yielded approximately 3 ug of extracted DNA, with a range of about 0.18 to 27.4 ug. CD8+CD57+ expansion was defined as frequency above the mean frequency observed in healthy subjects. The investigation overall reported the following: Although some 28 CD8+ CDR3 sequences were shared by patients and controls, these sequences appeared highly expressed in patients and within the immunodominant clones of patients. No significant difference in CD8+ Simpson's diversity was found between patients and healthy controls (P=0.060).

Genomic DNA was used as template for profiling of TCR beta VDJ combinations and CDR3 sequences. An Illumina HiSeq 2000 was the platform used for TCR repertoire sequencing. The original methods were these. TRBV/TRBJ rearrangement plots, CDR3 size and DJ length profiles, and Simpson's diversity index were used to assess repertoires. The immunodominant clone was defined as the most abundant DNA sequence in deep sequencing data. CDR3 amino acid sequences were screened for sharing across subjects and were compared with published repertoires and the VDJdb database. TCRdb trimmed the raw reads at Q25, called clones with MiXCR and kept productive beta chains. A single entry per CDR3 protein holds the most common genes and DNA from its merged rows. TCRdb's processing, not the authors' own work, is the source of the V and J calls. In all, the sample holds more than 150,000 distinct CDR3 sequences, and approximately 48% of those were seen once. Around 9.7% of the sample comes from the top ten.

Flow cytometry had shown CD8+CD57+ cell expansion in the patients selected for sequencing. Every patient had severe acquired aplastic anemia, diagnosed using the International Study of Aplastic Anemia and Agranulocytosis and Camitta criteria. No patient had received any therapy when blood was sampled. The study deep-sequenced TCR repertoires of sorted CD4+ and CD8+ blood T cells from severe aplastic anemia patients and healthy subjects. In the USA, patient enrollment took place under clinicaltrials.gov protocols 00001620, 01623167, 00001397, 00071045, 00081523 and 00961064. Ficoll-Paque density gradient centrifugation was used to isolate peripheral blood mononuclear cells. CD4+ and CD8+ T cells were sorted by FACS or magnetic beads before DNA extraction. A remark on this clonotype: Its specific antigen is unknown. A read error is possible here, since a much larger clone lies one base away. Here the CDR3 omits its conserved ending phenylalanine or tryptophan, so a read error is the likely source.

The CDR3 totals 14 residues, both ends included. Only the CDR3 region is kept as DNA, spanning 42 bases read in frame from base 1. Compared with germline, V lacks 5 bases and J lacks 7 bases; bases without a gene match: 7. This TCR derives from a human donor with aplastic anemia. This chain joins TRBV12-3 or TRBV12-4 to TRBJ2-1; 8 middle bases align to TRBD2. Sequenced: sorted CD4+, CD8+, or CD8+CD57+ T cells (not recorded which) from PBMCs. DNA sequence: TGTGCCAGCAGTACCCTAAGCGGGAGAAATGAGCAGTTCTCC. The translation is CASSTLSGRNEQFS.